These 28 T cell receptor beta chains were sequenced from one sample in a study of response to subunit inactivated influenza vaccine. From the RT-PCR reads, TCRdb called clonotypes with MiXCR, one entry per CDR3 protein. The sample has approximately 680,000 distinct CDR3 sequences, 15% to 19% seen once; the top ten hold around a tenth. The sample consisted of PBMCs from blood, taken about 13 days after vaccination. These receptors originate from a man between 50 and 59 years old who received an inactivated influenza vaccine.

This clonotype was seen a few times. The gene calls are TRBV10-3 and TRBJ2-7, with TRBD1 matching over 11 bases. This CDR3 comprises 16 residues. The germline gives CDR1 ENHRY, CDR2 SYGVKD. The trim removed 6 bases at V and 3 bases at J, leaving 10 bases unmatched. The DNA of the CDR3 is TGTGCCATCAGCGATCCTATGGGACAGGGGGTCTACGAGCAGTACTTC. Translation: CAISDPMGQGVYEQYF.

The chain employs TRBV4-2 and TRBJ2-2; 8 bases align to TRBD2. J was trimmed by 0 bases and V by 0 bases; bases with no gene match: 0. CDR3 length: 16 residues. Germline V gene lookup returns CDR1 LGHNA and CDR2 YNFKEQ. The CDR3 region has the DNA TGTGCCAGCAGCCAAGAAGCGGGAGCGAACACCGGGGAGCTGTTTTTT. Residues: CASSQEAGANTGELFF.

This sequence joins TRBV6-5 and TRBJ2-1, with 11 bases that match TRBD1. This CDR3 has 15 amino acids. From germline, CDR1 is MNHEY and CDR2 SVGAGI. The trim removed 6 bases at V and 5 bases at J, leaving 6 bases unmatched. The CDR3, as DNA: TGTGCCAGCAGCTATGGACAGGGGGCCCACAATGAGCAGTTCTTC. Its translation is CASSYGQGAHNEQFF.

V gene TRBV28 combines with J gene TRBJ2-7, with D maybe TRBD2 (6 bases). V lost 7 bases, J lost 3 bases, and 19 bases lay in between. This CDR3 spans 15 amino acids. CDR1 is MDHEN, CDR2 SYDVKM, per germline. The CDR3 nucleotides are TGTGCCAGCAAACGTGGGGGGACGGGGGACTACGAGCAGTACTTC. Translated, it gives CASKRGGTGDYEQYF.

The CDR3 protein is CSARSRGVVSEQYF. The CDR3 region has the DNA TGCAGTGCTAGATCGCGGGGGGTGGTTAGCGAGCAGTACTTC. This chain uses TRBV20-1 with TRBJ2-7; 8 bases align to TRBD2. Germline CDR1 reads DFQATT; CDR2 reads SNEGSKA (reference sequence). Germline trimming cut 2 bases from V and 6 bases from J; bases unmatched to any gene: 9. The CDR3 loop spans 14 amino acids.

V is TRBV7-2 and J is TRBJ2-5, with D perhaps being TRBD1 or TRBD2 (5 bases each). The germline V gene encodes CDR1 SGHTA and CDR2 FQGNSA. The V end was cut by 2 bases, the J end by 7 bases, with 17 bases between. CDR3 length equals 15 residues. In DNA form, the CDR3 reads TGTGCCAGCAGCTTATCGGGCGAGGGGTACGGGACCCAGTACTTC. The encoded protein is CASSLSGEGYGTQYF.

The genes are TRBV9 and TRBJ2-7; D is ambiguous. Between the trimmed V and J ends, which lost 0 bases and 1 base, there was a span of 8 bases. The CDR3 extends over 14 amino acids. The germline V gene has CDR1 SGDLS and CDR2 YYNGEE. CDR3 coding DNA: TGTGCCAGCAGCGTAGACGTCGGATCCTACGAGCAGTACTTC. Translating gives CASSVDVGSYEQYF.

In this sample, this clonotype turned up a few times. V and J are TRBV7-9 and TRBJ2-7; 8 bases agree with TRBD1. CDR1 and CDR2 from the germline V gene are SEHNR and FQNEAQ (reference sequence). This CDR3 is built from 16 residues. V trimming: 1 base; J trimming: 0 bases; junction bases outside the gene matches: 5. CDR3 DNA sequence: TGTGCCAGCAGCTTAGGACAGGGGAAGAACTCCTACGAGCAGTACTTC. This translates into CASSLGQGKNSYEQYF.

This clonotype has just a few counts. The V gene is TRBV7-2, the J gene TRBJ2-3; D is perhaps TRBD2 (7 bases). The CDR3 has 14 residues. Germline CDR1 reads SGHTA; CDR2 reads FQGNSA. Deletions cut 1 base from V and 11 bases from J, with 16 bases between. The CDR3 sequence is CASSLGGGQRLQYF. The DNA for the CDR3 is TGTGCCAGCAGCTTAGGGGGGGGGCAAAGATTGCAGTATTTT.

This clonotype was found a few times. V usage is TRBV5-1 and J usage is TRBJ2-2; TRBD2 agrees at 10 bases. There are 16 residues in the CDR3. V lost 0 bases and J lost 5; bases outside the gene matches: 4. Germline-derived CDR1 and CDR2 are SGHRS and YFSETQ. CDR3 DNA: TGCGCCAGCAGCTTGGCTAGCGGGAGTATTACCGGGGAGCTGTTTTTT. Protein product: CASSLASGSITGELFF. Combining the CDR3 with reference TRBV5-1 and TRBJ2-2 gives the whole variable domain KAGVTQTPRYLIKTRGQQVTLSCSPISGHRSVSWYQQTPGQGLQFLFEYFSETQRNKGNFPGRFSGRQFSNSRSEMNVSTLELGDSALYLCASSLASGSITGELFFGEGSRLTVL.

This clonotype came up a few times. V usage is TRBV20-1 and J usage is TRBJ2-7; TRBD2 matches at 8 bases. CDR1 and CDR2 from the germline V gene are DFQATT and SNEGSKA (reference sequence). Germline trimming cut 6 bases from V and 4 bases from J; bases unmatched to any gene: 8. The CDR3 runs 13 residues. DNA of the CDR3: TGCAGTGCGATCGGGACTAGTGCTTACGAGCAGTACTTC. Its protein is CSAIGTSAYEQYF.

V is TRBV5-6 and J is TRBJ2-7; no clear D gene. This CDR3 spans 16 amino acids. Trimming left V 2 bases short and J 4 bases short, with 19 bases between. Germline V CDR1 and CDR2: SGHDT, YYEEEE. This chain's CDR3 is CASSLSRLGRAYEQYF. The CDR3 nucleotides are TGTGCCAGCAGCTTAAGTCGATTAGGCCGAGCATACGAGCAGTACTTC. The full variable domain, completed using reference TRBV5-6 and TRBJ2-7, is DAGVTQSPTHLIKTRGQQVTLRCSPKSGHDTVSWYQQALGQGPQFIFQYYEEEERQRGNFPDRFSGHQFPNYSSELNVNALLLGDSALYLCASSLSRLGRAYEQYFGPGTRLTVT.

V is TRBV7-8 and J is TRBJ2-7; D assignment may be TRBD1 or TRBD2 (5 bases each). CDR1 and CDR2 (germline): SGHVS, FQNEAQ. Trimming pared 3 bases from V and 4 bases from J, leaving 16 bases between. There are 15 residues in the CDR3. CDR3 sequence (DNA): TGTGCCAGCAGCTTCTCTGGGGGAGTGGGGTACGAGCAGTACTTC. This encodes CASSFSGGVGYEQYF.

This chain joins TRBV30 and TRBJ2-2, with 8 bases aligning to TRBD2. The CDR3 extends over 15 amino acids. CDR1 and CDR2 (germline): GTSNPN, SVGIG (reference sequence). V shed 5 bases, J shed 4 bases, and the junction held 9 bases outside the gene matches. Here the CDR3 reads CAWCLAGYGTGELFF. The CDR3 DNA reads as TGTGCCTGGTGTCTAGCGGGTTATGGCACCGGGGAGCTGTTTTTT.

This clonotype was recorded a few times. The gene calls are TRBV20-1 and TRBJ2-7; TRBD2 aligns across 9 bases. Trimming took 3 bases from V and 2 from J; bases not matched to a gene: 2. There are 13 residues in the CDR3. Germline lookup yields CDR1 DFQATT and CDR2 SNEGSKA (reference sequence). CDR3 protein: CSARASGTYEQYF. CDR3 nucleotides: TGCAGTGCTAGGGCTAGCGGGACCTACGAGCAGTACTTC.

This clonotype was recorded a few times. The rearrangement uses TRBV20-1 and TRBJ1-2, with a possible D match to TRBD1 (6 bases). Germline lookup yields CDR1 DFQATT and CDR2 SNEGSKA (reference sequence). Trimming took off 5 bases at V and 2 bases at J, with 15 bases between the two ends. The CDR3 is made up of 14 amino acids. Written as DNA, the CDR3 is TGCAGTGCTCCGGGGGCTGGCACCAACTATGGCTACACCTTC. The encoded protein is CSAPGAGTNYGYTF.

This clonotype was seen a few times. The chain is built from TRBV10-3 and TRBJ2-5, with 11 bases aligning to TRBD2. Losses at the gene ends were 2 bases for V and 12 bases for J; bases not matched to a gene: 5. The CDR3 has 13 residues. Per germline, CDR1 ENHRY and CDR2 SYGVKD. CDR3 bases: TGTGCCATCAGTGAGACTAGCGGGGGTCTCAAGTACTTC. It translates to CAISETSGGLKYF.

This clonotype was detected only a few times. The V call is TRBV5-4, the J call TRBJ1-2; D possibly corresponds to TRBD1 (5 bases). Deletions cut 0 bases from V and 9 bases from J, with 15 bases between. Germline V gene lookup returns CDR1 SGHNT and CDR2 YYREEE (reference sequence). The CDR3 runs to 14 residues. The CDR3 sequence is CASSLVGREVSYTF. The CDR3 bases are TGTGCCAGCAGCTTGGTGGGCAGGGAGGTTAGCTACACCTTC.

This clonotype has just a few counts. The chain uses TRBV12-3 or TRBV12-4 and TRBJ2-7, with TRBD1 identical over 7 bases. Unmatched junction bases numbered 6, after V lost 5 bases and J lost 2 bases. CDR3 length equals 14 residues. Written as DNA, the CDR3 is TGTGCCAGCAGTCCCTCGGACAGGACCTACGAGCAGTACTTC. It translates to CASSPSDRTYEQYF.

The V and J genes are TRBV10-3 and TRBJ2-3; TRBD2 agrees at 10 bases. V shed 2 bases, J shed 3 bases, and the junction held 8 bases outside the gene matches. This CDR3 is built from 17 residues. CDR1 ENHRY and CDR2 SYGVKD come from the germline V gene. CDR3 amino acids: CAISEPIGLAATDTQYF. CDR3 sequence (DNA): TGTGCCATCAGTGAGCCAATTGGACTAGCGGCTACAGATACGCAGTATTTT.

The J gene is TRBJ1-1, the V gene TRBV12-3 or TRBV12-4; no definite D call. The length of the CDR3 is 11 residues. Trimming cost V 2 bases and J 6 bases, with 4 bases left between them. CDR3 loop: CASSLTSEAFF. CDR3 sequence (DNA): TGTGCCAGCAGTTTAACCTCTGAAGCTTTCTTT.

Ten or more counts support this clonotype. V and J are TRBV12-3 or TRBV12-4 and TRBJ2-4; no firm D call. The CDR3 has 13 residues. Deletions cut 8 bases from V and 5 bases from J, with 13 bases between. CDR3 region: CASRPSRENIQYF. Here the CDR3 DNA reads TGTGCCAGCCGCCCTTCCCGGGAAAACATTCAGTACTTC.

The chain joins TRBV29-1 to TRBJ1-4; D may be TRBD1 (6 bases). CDR1 SQVTM and CDR2 ANQGSEA come from the germline V gene. CDR3 length: 14 amino acids. The germline V and J ends were trimmed by 5 bases and 0 bases, with 10 bases remaining between them. DNA of the CDR3: TGCAGCGTTTCGGGGGGCGCAACTAATGAAAAACTGTTTTTT. Translating gives CSVSGGATNEKLFF.

The J gene is TRBJ2-3, the V gene TRBV3-1, with 11 bases fitting TRBD2. Per the germline V gene, CDR1 is LGHDT and CDR2 is YNNKEL (reference sequence). The CDR3 is 15 residues long. Trimming took 8 bases from V and 1 from J; bases not matched to a gene: 5. The CDR3 nucleotides read TGTGCCAGCGCACCGGGACTAGCGGGCACAGATACGCAGTATTTT. It yields the protein CASAPGLAGTDTQYF.

This clonotype came up many times. The chain employs TRBV28 and TRBJ1-5; D gene ambiguous. V was trimmed by 5 bases and J by 5 bases, leaving 4 bases between them. Germline assignment: CDR1 MDHEN and CDR2 SYDVKM. This CDR3 has 11 residues. The CDR3 coding sequence is TGTGCCAGCAGTCTTGATCAGCCCCAGCATTTT. Translated, it gives CASSLDQPQHF.

This rearrangement joins TRBV29-1 to TRBJ2-7, with 8 positions matching TRBD1. Germline trimming cut 8 bases from V and 1 base from J; bases unmatched to any gene: 10. The CDR3 has 14 residues. The V gene's germline CDR1 is SQVTM and CDR2 ANQGSEA. The CDR3 loop is CSTATGAESYEQYF. In nucleotides, the CDR3 is TGCAGCACTGCGACAGGGGCCGAGTCCTACGAGCAGTACTTC.

This clonotype has more than one count but fewer than ten. The chain uses TRBV29-1 and TRBJ2-2, with D perhaps given as TRBD1 or TRBD2 (5 bases each). V lost 7 bases and J 4 bases, leaving 10 bases between the germline ends. Germline V gene sequence: CDR1 SQVTM, CDR2 ANQGSEA. This CDR3 comprises 12 residues. The CDR3, as DNA: TGCAGCGGAGGGGAGCTCACCGGGGAGCTGTTTTTT. This codes for CSGGELTGELFF.

There are a few counts of this clonotype. V and J are TRBV19 and TRBJ1-1; the D gene is possibly TRBD1 (5 bases). Per germline, CDR1 LNHDA and CDR2 SQIVND (reference sequence). V was cut by 8 bases and J by 0 bases, with 10 bases left in between. CDR3 size: 13 residues. CDR3 in amino acids: CASGQTVNTEAFF. Here the CDR3 DNA reads TGTGCCAGTGGTCAGACAGTGAACACTGAAGCTTTCTTT.